This T cell receptor (beta chain) was retrieved from a study of cytomegalovirus exposure and HLA in healthy donors. As for this clone: As yet, its antigen is unknown.

Regarding the study as a whole: A later analysis linked a missense DCLRE1C variant to TCR beta V- and J-gene trimming. Looking again later, the authors saw that most CMV-associated TCR beta chains seemed HLA-restricted.

The PCR employed 60 Vbeta primers together with 13 Jbeta primers. Produced via immunoSEQ multiplex PCR; TCRdb's table is partial and in-frame only. Of approximately 38,000 clones in the sample, 82% were seen once. Germline V gene data show CDR1 as SGDLS and CDR2 as YYNGEE. V shed 4 bases, J shed 3 bases, and the junction held 4 bases outside the gene matches. The CDR3 has 15 amino acids. This TCR came from a woman between 18 and 29 years old in good health and CMV-seropositive. The chain is built from TRBV9 and TRBJ2-3; 11 bases agree with TRBD2. Sample: PBMCs. The CDR3 region is CASSPRLAGTDTQYF. CDR3 sequence (DNA): TGTGCCAGCAGCCCCCGACTAGCGGGAACAGATACGCAGTATTTT.